The rows below give T cell receptor beta chains drawn from one sample of a study of OX40 agonist ivuxolimab in advanced cancers. Only in-frame clones appear in the TCRdb table, and some are missing; sequencing was by immunoSEQ multiplex PCR. The sample holds 100,000 or so clones; around nine tenths are singletons and the top ten take 0.3% to 0.35%. The material sequenced was CD4+ or CD8+ T cells sorted from blood, taken in a trial of the OX40 agonist ivuxolimab. The receptors were gathered from an adult with an advanced solid tumor such as melanoma, head and neck, liver or kidney cancer. The CDR3 runs from the conserved cysteine through the conserved F or W. The order of the fields is V gene, J gene, CDR3 protein.

>TRBV30|TRBJ2-3
CAWTGRGNTQYF
>TRBV5-4|TRBJ2-1
CASSLQRGANNEQFF
>TRBV11-3|TRBJ1-1
CASTPMGRRNTEAFF
>TRBV2|TRBJ1-4
CASTTGGKANEKLFF
>TRBV6-1|TRBJ2-3
CASNTGYRTDTQYF
>TRBV11-1|TRBJ1-2
CASSLVRGPRSPSGGYTF
>TRBV7-9|TRBJ2-7
CASSRGRIGPYEQYF
>TRBV5-1|TRBJ2-2
CASSLGTGAGELFF
>TRBV6-1|TRBJ1-2
CASSEHDRSYGYTF
>TRBV7-3|TRBJ1-2
CASSVGTGQGYTF
>TRBV10-3|TRBJ2-7
CAISESTGRRFYEQYF
>TRBV6-5|TRBJ2-5
CASSSTVSVAETQYF
>TRBV30|TRBJ2-7
CAWRRYSSYEQYF
>TRBV4-3|TRBJ1-2
CASSQWQGIDGYTF
>TRBV7-2|TRBJ1-4
CASSLGPRGRRNEKLFF
>TRBV6-1|TRBJ1-5
CASSPGQGIGQPQHF
>TRBV15|TRBJ2-7
CATSFPPGEQYF
>TRBV19|TRBJ1-2
CASDPGTGLNYGYTF
>TRBV2|TRBJ2-5
CASSGGGQETQYF
>TRBV7-9|TRBJ1-1
CASSLRGGDGTEAFF
>TRBV11-2|TRBJ2-4
CASRSGLAKNIQYF
>TRBV7-9|TRBJ2-7
CASSTDYTLYEQYF
>TRBV5-3|TRBJ2-4
CAQKTTEKAKNIQYF
>TRBV19|TRBJ1-2
CASPPGTQQNYGYTF
>TRBV7-3|TRBJ2-5
CASSSTGASGGRETQYF
>TRBV19|TRBJ1-5
CASSIGQPQHF
>TRBV4-2|TRBJ1-2
CASSQDGAKASYGYTF
>TRBV10-2|TRBJ2-6
CASSERRQGSITSGANVLTF
>TRBV4-2|TRBJ1-5
CASSPRTGDSNQPQHF
>TRBV7-9|TRBJ1-1
CASSLTATNTEAFF
>TRBV27|TRBJ2-3
CASSFDRGQADTQYF
>TRBV30|TRBJ2-2
CAWTPGTGELFF
>TRBV2|TRBJ1-6
CASSGQGYSPLHF
>TRBV15|TRBJ1-3
CATSRGGTGNGNTIYF
>TRBV11-2|TRBJ2-7
CASSSQGGSYEQYF
>TRBV9|TRBJ1-1
CASSPHSAGDTEAFF
>TRBV30|TRBJ1-1
CAWSVPSRLRPTEAFF
>TRBV28|TRBJ1-2
CASSTMGQNTF
>TRBV2|TRBJ1-1
CASSEIKLLNTEAFF
>TRBV27|TRBJ2-3
CASSRDAGGTDTQYF
>TRBV4-1|TRBJ2-1
CASSEQGEFYNEQFF
>TRBV5-8|TRBJ2-7
CASSLWSGLEQYF
>TRBV6-1|TRBJ2-1
CASRLLPFDEQFF
>TRBV5-1|TRBJ1-5
CASSLGGGQPQHF
>TRBV15|TRBJ2-2
CATSRDQRQGVATGELFF
>TRBV4-3|TRBJ2-1
CASSQESGGNNEQFF
>TRBV4-2|TRBJ2-2
CASSFERTGGTGELFF
>TRBV14|TRBJ1-1
CASSYHSGSAFF
>TRBV11-3|TRBJ2-1
CASSRQGKGPNEQFF
>TRBV29-1|TRBJ1-2
CSAQRREGVWYGYTF
>TRBV19|TRBJ1-4
CASRRTSAATNEKLFF
>TRBV6-6|TRBJ1-1
CASSYSNRGEAFF